The clone carrying this TCR beta chain has just a few counts. The target antigen is unknown. These data belong to a study of CD8 T cells in ankylosing spondylitis. Notes on the study in general: Disease-linked clones proved CD8+ and comparatively uncommon in peripheral blood. Fewer than ten highly homologous variants made up a TCR beta motif that seemed to typify ankylosing spondylitis blood.

The germline V gene encodes CDR1 LNHDA and CDR2 SQIVND (reference sequence). Trimming left V 1 base short and J 0 bases short, with 11 bases between. CDR3 length equals 16 residues. With molecular barcodes, quantitative 5'-RACE was used to make the TCR beta libraries. One entry per CDR3 protein results from TCRdb running MiXCR on the 5' RACE reads. The sample has a few hundred thousand distinct CDR3 sequences, approximately 8.2% seen once. The chain carries TRBV19 and TRBJ2-3; no firm D call. The source of this sequence is a male donor with ankylosing spondylitis. The specimen was blood, either unsorted or a sorted T cell fraction (not recorded which). The CDR3 nucleotides are TGTGCCAGTAGTATAGGGCCGGACCTGAGCACAGATACGCAGTATTTT. Encoded protein: CASSIGPDLSTDTQYF.